Shown below are 13 T cell receptor beta chains from a single sample sequenced in a study of beta chain features in type 1 diabetes. Expressed TCRB transcripts were sequenced after all isolated RNA was converted to cDNA. Clones were sequenced by immunoSEQ multiplex PCR, and TCRdb holds only the in-frame ones, with some missing. The table lists approximately 400,000 clones, roughly 16% of them singletons. Sequencing used naive CD4+ T cells from blood. These receptors all stem from a young woman in good health.

The gene calls are TRBV6-1 and TRBJ1-5; TRBD1 matches at 7 bases. Germline V gene lookup returns CDR1 MNHNS and CDR2 SASEGT. The CDR3 is 13 amino acids. The V and J ends lost 7 bases and 7 bases, in that order; junction bases with no gene match: 7. Here the CDR3 DNA reads TGTGCCAGCAAATCGACAGGGCGACAGCCCCAGCATTTT. The encoded protein is CASKSTGRQPQHF.

This clone was detected a few times. The chain links TRBV30 to TRBJ1-2; D is ambiguous. V gave up 1 base and J gave up 5 bases, with 8 bases separating them. Germline lookup yields CDR1 GTSNPN and CDR2 SVGIG (reference sequence). The CDR3 contains 12 residues. The CDR3 region has the DNA TGTGCCTGGAGTGGTCAGTTTTATGGCTACACCTTC. It codes for CAWSGQFYGYTF.

The chain employs TRBV20-1 and TRBJ1-1; 7 nucleotides align to TRBD1. Germline V gene sequence: CDR1 DFQATT, CDR2 SNEGSKA (reference sequence). The CDR3 length is 11 residues. The trim removed 4 bases at V and 9 bases at J, leaving 5 bases unmatched. The CDR3 protein is CSAIPGQKAFF. The CDR3 DNA follows: TGCAGTGCTATACCGGGACAGAAAGCTTTCTTT.

This clone has more than one count but fewer than ten. This chain connects TRBV9 to TRBJ2-5, with 8 bases matching TRBD1. CDR1 is SGDLS, CDR2 YYNGEE, per germline. The CDR3 spans 14 residues. Unmatched junction bases numbered 5, after V lost 3 bases and J lost 4 bases. The CDR3, as DNA: TGTGCCAGCAGCGCTCAGGACAGGGTAGAGACCCAGTACTTC. Translating it yields CASSAQDRVETQYF.

This clone has only a few counts. This chain joins TRBV20-1 and TRBJ1-2; D ambiguous. This CDR3 is 10 amino acids long. V shed 6 bases and J shed 13 bases, with 15 bases lying between them. Germline V gives CDR1 DFQATT, CDR2 SNEGSKA (reference sequence). The CDR3 DNA reads TGCAGTGCCAGCCTCCGGGAGACCACCTTC. This gives the protein CSASLRETTF.

There are a few counts of this clone. The chain carries TRBV7-2 and TRBJ2-1, with D tentatively TRBD2 (6 bases). Trimming left V 3 bases short and J 10 bases short, with 10 bases between. The CDR3 loop spans 12 amino acids. Per germline, CDR1 SGHTA and CDR2 FQGNSA. The DNA of the CDR3 is TGTGCCAGCAGCTTCCGAAGCGGGGAGCAGTTCTTC. Its protein is CASSFRSGEQFF.

This clone was found a few times. This chain links TRBV29-1 with TRBJ1-3; D is undetermined. CDR3 length equals 14 residues. Deletions cut 3 bases from V and 0 bases from J, with 9 bases between. Germline V CDR1 and CDR2: SQVTM, ANQGSEA. CDR3 in amino acids: CSVDRSYSGNTIYF. The CDR3 DNA follows: TGCAGCGTTGACCGGAGCTACTCTGGAAACACCATATATTTT.

This clone was picked up a small number of times. The CDR3 region is CASSVGAGQGNTEAFF. As DNA, the CDR3 is TGTGCCAGCAGCGTGGGGGCGGGACAGGGGAACACTGAAGCTTTCTTT. V gene TRBV9 combines with J gene TRBJ1-1; the match to TRBD1 covers 9 bases. CDR3 length: 16 residues. Germline assignment: CDR1 SGDLS and CDR2 YYNGEE. The V and J ends lost 2 bases and 1 base, in that order; junction bases with no gene match: 6. The entire variable domain, with the rest obtained from reference TRBV9 and TRBJ1-1, is as follows: DSGVTQTPKHLITATGQRVTLRCSPRSGDLSVYWYQQSLDQGLQFLIQYYNGEERAKGNILERFSAQQFPDLHSELNLSSLELGDSALYFCASSVGAGQGNTEAFFGQGTRLTVV.

This chain joins TRBV9 and TRBJ2-2; tentatively, D is TRBD2 (6 bases). V was clipped by 3 bases and J by 6 bases, with 12 bases between them. There are 14 residues in the CDR3. The V gene's germline CDR1 is SGDLS and CDR2 YYNGEE. The CDR3 region is CASSARTSSGELFF. The CDR3 DNA reads as TGTGCCAGCAGCGCGCGAACTAGCTCCGGGGAGCTGTTTTTT.

V usage is TRBV7-9 and J usage is TRBJ1-4, with TRBD1 as a possible D gene (5 bases). CDR3 size: 13 residues. The germline CDR1 and CDR2 sequences are SEHNR and FQNEAQ (reference sequence). V dropped 6 bases and J dropped 7 bases, with 12 bases sitting between them. CDR3 in amino acids: CASRPATVEKLFF. CDR3 in DNA: TGTGCCAGCAGGCCAGCGACAGTTGAAAAACTGTTTTTT.

The J gene is TRBJ2-4, the V gene TRBV28; 12 nucleotides line up with TRBD1. The V and J ends lost 8 bases and 8 bases, in that order; junction bases with no gene match: 4. Per the germline V gene, CDR1 is MDHEN and CDR2 is SYDVKM. The CDR3 covers 13 residues. As DNA, the CDR3 is TGTGCCAGCGGGACAGGGGGCGAGGACATTCAGTACTTC. It specifies CASGTGGEDIQYF.

The chain combines TRBV30 with TRBJ1-2; D remains unclear. CDR3 length: 13 residues. V was trimmed by 0 bases and J by 4 bases, leaving 9 bases between them. Germline V gives CDR1 GTSNPN, CDR2 SVGIG (reference sequence). This CDR3 reads CAWSVAAGYGYTF. CDR3 DNA: TGTGCCTGGAGTGTAGCGGCCGGCTATGGCTACACCTTC.

The genes are TRBV5-6 and TRBJ1-2; D is undetermined. Germline lookup yields CDR1 SGHDT and CDR2 YYEEEE. V was cut by 1 base and J by 8 bases, with 12 bases left in between. The CDR3 runs 13 residues. CDR3 sequence (DNA): TGTGCCAGCAGCTTGACCCAGGCCTTCGGCTACACCTTC. Translating it yields CASSLTQAFGYTF.